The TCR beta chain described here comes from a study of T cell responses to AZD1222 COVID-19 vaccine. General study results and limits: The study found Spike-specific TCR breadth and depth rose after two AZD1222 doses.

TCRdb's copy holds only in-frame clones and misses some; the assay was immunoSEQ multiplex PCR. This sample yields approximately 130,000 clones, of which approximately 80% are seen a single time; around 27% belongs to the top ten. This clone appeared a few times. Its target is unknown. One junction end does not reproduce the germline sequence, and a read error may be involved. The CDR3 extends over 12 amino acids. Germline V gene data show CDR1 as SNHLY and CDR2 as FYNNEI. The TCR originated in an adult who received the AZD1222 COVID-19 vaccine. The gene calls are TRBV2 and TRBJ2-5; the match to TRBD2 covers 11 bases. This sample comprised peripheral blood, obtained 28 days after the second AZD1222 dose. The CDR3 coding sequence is TGTGCCAGCAGTTTGACTAGCGGGGACTTAAACTTC. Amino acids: CASSLTSGDLNF. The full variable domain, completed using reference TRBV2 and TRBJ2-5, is EPEVTQTPSHQVTQMGQEVILRCVPISNHLYFYWYRQILGQKVEFLVSFYNNEISEKSEIFDDQFSVERPDGSNFTLKIRSTKLEDSAMYFCASSLTSGDLNFGPGTRLLVL.